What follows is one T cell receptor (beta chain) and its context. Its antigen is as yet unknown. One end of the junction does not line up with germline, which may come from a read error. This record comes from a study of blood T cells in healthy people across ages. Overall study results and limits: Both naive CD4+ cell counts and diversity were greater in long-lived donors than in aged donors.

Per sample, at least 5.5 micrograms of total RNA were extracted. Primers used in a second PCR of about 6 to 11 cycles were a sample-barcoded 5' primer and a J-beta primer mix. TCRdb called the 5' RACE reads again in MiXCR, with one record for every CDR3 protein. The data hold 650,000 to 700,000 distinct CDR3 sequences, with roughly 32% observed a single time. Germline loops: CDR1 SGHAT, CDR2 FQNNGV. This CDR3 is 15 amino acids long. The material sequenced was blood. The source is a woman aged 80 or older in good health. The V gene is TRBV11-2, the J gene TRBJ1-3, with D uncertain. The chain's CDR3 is CASSLVKGPGNIIYF. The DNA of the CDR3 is TGTGCCAGCAGCTTAGTGAAAGGGCCGGGAAACATCATATATTTT.